This T cell receptor (beta chain) is drawn from a study of tumor and adjacent non-tumor tissue in lung cancer. No cell sorting was done before RNA was extracted from the tissue. More than 3 cm separated this lung sample from the edge of the tumor. Remarks on this clonotype: Its antigen is unidentified.

Germline V gives CDR1 DFQATT, CDR2 SNEGSKA (reference sequence). There are 19 residues in the CDR3. The V gene end was trimmed by 3 bases and the J gene end by 5 bases; junction bases not matched to a gene: 17. TCRbeta libraries were built with three rounds of nested PCR, modified from ARM-PCR. TCRdb re-derived calls from the multiplex PCR reads in MiXCR, one entry per CDR3 protein. The profile covers 110,000 or so distinct CDR3 sequences, with about 61% appearing a single time and around 20% taken by the ten largest. The study's findings and limits: Compared with tumor, normal lung showed significantly lower TCR diversity. Tumor repertoires had a smaller top 100 clone share than normal lung. Patients with more diverse tumor TCRs had worse survival.

The sequence came from a man in his 60s with non-small cell lung cancer. The chain has TRBV20-1 and TRBJ2-2; the match to TRBD2 covers 11 bases. Sequences were obtained from distant non-tumor lung tissue. The CDR3 region is CSASSQMTSGARGTGELFF. The CDR3 DNA follows: TGCAGTGCTAGTAGCCAGATGACTAGCGGGGCTAGGGGAACCGGGGAGCTGTTTTTT.